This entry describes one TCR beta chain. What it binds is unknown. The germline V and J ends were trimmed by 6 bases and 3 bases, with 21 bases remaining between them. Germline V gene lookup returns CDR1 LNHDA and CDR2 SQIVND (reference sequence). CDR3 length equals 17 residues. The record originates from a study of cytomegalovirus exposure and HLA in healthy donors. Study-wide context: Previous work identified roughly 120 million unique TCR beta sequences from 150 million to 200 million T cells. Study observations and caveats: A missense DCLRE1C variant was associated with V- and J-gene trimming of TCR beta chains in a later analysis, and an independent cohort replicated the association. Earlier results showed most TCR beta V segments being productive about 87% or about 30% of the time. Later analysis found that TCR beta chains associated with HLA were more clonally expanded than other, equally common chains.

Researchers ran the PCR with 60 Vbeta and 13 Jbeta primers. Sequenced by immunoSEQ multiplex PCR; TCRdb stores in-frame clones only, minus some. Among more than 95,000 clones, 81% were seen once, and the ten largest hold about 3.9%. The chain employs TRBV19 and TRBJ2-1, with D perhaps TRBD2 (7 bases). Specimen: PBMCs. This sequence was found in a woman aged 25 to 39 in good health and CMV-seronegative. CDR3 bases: TGTGCCAGTAGCCCCATGAGGGGGGGGCAGGTCTACAATGAGCAGTTCTTC. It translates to CASSPMRGGQVYNEQFF.